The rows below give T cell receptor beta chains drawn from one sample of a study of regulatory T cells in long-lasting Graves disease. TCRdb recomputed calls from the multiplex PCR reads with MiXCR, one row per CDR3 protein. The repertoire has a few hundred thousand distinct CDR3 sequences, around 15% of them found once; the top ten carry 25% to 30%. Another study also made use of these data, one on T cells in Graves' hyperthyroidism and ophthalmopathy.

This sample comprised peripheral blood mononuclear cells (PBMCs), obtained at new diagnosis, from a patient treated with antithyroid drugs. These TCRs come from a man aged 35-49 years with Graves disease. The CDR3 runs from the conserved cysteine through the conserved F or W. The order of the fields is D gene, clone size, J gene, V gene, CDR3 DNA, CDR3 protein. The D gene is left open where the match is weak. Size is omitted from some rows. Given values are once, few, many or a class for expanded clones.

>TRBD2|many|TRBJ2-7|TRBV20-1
TGCAGTGCTAGGAGAAGCGGGGGGGCTCACCCCTACGAGCAGTACTTC
CSARRSGGAHPYEQYF
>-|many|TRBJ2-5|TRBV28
TGTGCCAGCAGTTTTATAGAGACCCAGTACTTC
CASSFIETQYF
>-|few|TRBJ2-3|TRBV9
TGTGCCAGCAGCGTAGGGGGAGATACGCAGTATTTT
CASSVGGDTQYF
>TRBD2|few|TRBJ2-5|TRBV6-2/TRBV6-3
TGTGCCAGCAGCAATGGACTAGCGGGGGAGACCCAGTACTTC
CASSNGLAGETQYF
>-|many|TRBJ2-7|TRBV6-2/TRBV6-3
TGTGCCAGCAGTTACTCTTCGGCCCGGGGGAGTGGCGAGCAGTACTTC
CASSYSSARGSGEQYF
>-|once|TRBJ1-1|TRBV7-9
TGTGTCATCTCAGACTTGGGGGTGAACACTGAAGCTTTCTTT
CVISDLGVNTEAFF
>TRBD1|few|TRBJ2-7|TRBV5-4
TGTGCCAGCAGCGGCCCGGACAGGGGAGACGAGCAGTACTTC
CASSGPDRGDEQYF
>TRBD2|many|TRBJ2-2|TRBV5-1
TGCGCCAGCAGCCCTCCTAGCTTAGCGGGGGGGCCTGCCGGGGAGCTGTTTTTT
CASSPPSLAGGPAGELFF
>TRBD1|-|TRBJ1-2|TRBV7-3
TGTGCCAGCAGCTTAAGACAGGGACAGAGCTACACCTTC
CASSLRQGQSYTF
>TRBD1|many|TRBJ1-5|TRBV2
TGTGCCAGCAGTGTCAAGGAGGGACAGTCGAATCAGCCCCAGCATTTT
CASSVKEGQSNQPQHF
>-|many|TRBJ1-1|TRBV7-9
TGTGCCAGCAGCTTATTGGTGAACACTGAAGCTTTCTTT
CASSLLVNTEAFF
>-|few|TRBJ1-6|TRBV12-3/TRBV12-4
TGTGCCAGCAGTAGGACATCCGGCTATAATTCACCCCTCCACTTT
CASSRTSGYNSPLHF
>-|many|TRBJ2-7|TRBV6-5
TGTGCCAGCAGTTACCTGGGGAACCTCTACGAGCAGTACTTC
CASSYLGNLYEQYF
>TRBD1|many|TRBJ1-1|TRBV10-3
TGTGCCATCAGACGACAGGGAATGAACACTGAAGCTTTCTTT
CAIRRQGMNTEAFF
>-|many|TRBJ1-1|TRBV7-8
TGTGCCAGCAGCTTTGGGGCAGGGATGAACACTGAAGCTTTCTTT
CASSFGAGMNTEAFF
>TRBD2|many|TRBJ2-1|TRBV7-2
TGTGCCAGCAGCCTCCTTGGCGGGAGCGGGGGGCTTAAAAATGAGCAGTTCTTC
CASSLLGGSGGLKNEQFF
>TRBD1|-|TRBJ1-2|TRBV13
TGTGCCAGCAGCCACGACAGGGCGGATGGCTACACCTTC
CASSHDRADGYTF
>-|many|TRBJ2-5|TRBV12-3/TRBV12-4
TGTGCCAGCAGACGACAGCAAGAGACCCAGTACTTC
CASRRQQETQYF
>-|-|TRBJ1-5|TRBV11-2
TGTGCCAGCACCCTTTCGATAACAGATAAATATCAGCCCCAGCATTTT
CASTLSITDKYQPQHF
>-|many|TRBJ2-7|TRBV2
TGTGCCAGCTCAGGAGTAGTTCCCTACGAGCAGTACTTC
CASSGVVPYEQYF
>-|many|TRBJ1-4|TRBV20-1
TGCAGTGCTAGGCCGTTGAAGGGGGCTAATGAAAAACTGTTTTTT
CSARPLKGANEKLFF
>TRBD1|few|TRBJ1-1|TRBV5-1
TGCGTCAGCAGCCCTCAGGGGGGGTACACTGAAGCTTTCTTT
CVSSPQGGYTEAFF
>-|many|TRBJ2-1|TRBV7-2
TGTGCCAGCAGCTTAGCCTGGTTGGGTAATGAGCAGTTCTTC
CASSLAWLGNEQFF
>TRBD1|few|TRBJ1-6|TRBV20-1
TGCAGTGCTAATTCCCAGACAGGGAATAATTCACCCCTCCACTTT
CSANSQTGNNSPLHF
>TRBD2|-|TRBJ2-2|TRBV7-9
TGTGCCAGCAGTAAAATAGCGGGGGGGTTCGCGAACACCGGGGAGCTGTTTTTT
CASSKIAGGFANTGELFF
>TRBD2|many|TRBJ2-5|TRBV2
TGTGCCAGCAGGCAGACTAGCGGGGAGACCCAGTACTTC
CASRQTSGETQYF